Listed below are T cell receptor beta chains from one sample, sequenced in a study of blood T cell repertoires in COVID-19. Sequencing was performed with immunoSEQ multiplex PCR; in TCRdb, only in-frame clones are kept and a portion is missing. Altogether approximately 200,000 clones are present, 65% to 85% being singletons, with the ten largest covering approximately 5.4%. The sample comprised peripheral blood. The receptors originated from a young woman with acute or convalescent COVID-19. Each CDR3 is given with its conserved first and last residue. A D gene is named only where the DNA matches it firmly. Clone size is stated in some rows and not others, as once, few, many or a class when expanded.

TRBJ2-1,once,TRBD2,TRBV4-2,TGTGCCAGCAGCCAAGATCTTCCCGCGCCTAGCGGGAGAGGCGATGAGCAGTTCTTC,CASSQDLPAPSGRGDEQFF
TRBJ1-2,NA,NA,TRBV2,TGTGCCCGTCGCAGCAGGGTTGGAGGCTACACCTTC,CARRSRVGGYTF
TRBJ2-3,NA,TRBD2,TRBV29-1,TGCAGCGTTGAAGATAGGGCTAGCGGGGGGGCCGGTACGCAGTATTTT,CSVEDRASGGAGTQYF
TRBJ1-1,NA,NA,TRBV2,TGTGCCAGCAGTCGGTTCCAGGGAGCTTTCTTT,CASSRFQGAFF
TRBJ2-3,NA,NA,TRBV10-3,TGTGCCATCAGCCTTCCGGAGAGCGGGAGCACAGATACGCAGTATTTT,CAISLPESGSTDTQYF
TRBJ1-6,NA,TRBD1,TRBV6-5,TGTGCCAGCAGTTACGGGGACAGCTCCTATAATTCACCCCTCCACTTT,CASSYGDSSYNSPLHF
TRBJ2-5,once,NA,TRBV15,TGTGCCACCAGCAGAGAGTCCAGGCAAGAGACCCAGTACTTC,CATSRESRQETQYF
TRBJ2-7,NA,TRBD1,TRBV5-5,TGTGCCAGCAGCTGGACAGGGGAGCAGTACTTC,CASSWTGEQYF
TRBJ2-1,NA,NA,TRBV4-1,TGCGCCAGCAGCCAAGAGCTAGCGAGGGATGAGCAGTTCTTC,CASSQELARDEQFF
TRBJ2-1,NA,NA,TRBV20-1,TGCAGTATATCCTACAATGAGCAGTTCTTC,CSISYNEQFF
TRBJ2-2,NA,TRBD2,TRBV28,TGTGCCTGCTGGGGGGGAGCGAACACCGGGGAGCTGTTTTTT,CACWGGANTGELFF
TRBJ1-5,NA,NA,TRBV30,TGTGCCTGGAGTGTCGGAGGGGCGGAAAGCAATCAGCCCCAGCATTTT,CAWSVGGAESNQPQHF
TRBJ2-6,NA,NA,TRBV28,TGTGCCAGCACGCGGGACGCCCACTTCTCTGGGGCCAACGTCCTGACTTTC,CASTRDAHFSGANVLTF
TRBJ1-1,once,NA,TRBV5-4,TGTGCCAGCAGCTTGGCCAGGGAGGGCTGGGCTGAAGCTTTCTTT,CASSLAREGWAEAFF
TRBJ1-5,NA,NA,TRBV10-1,TGCGCCAGCAGTGGAGGGAACAATCAGCCCCAGCATTTT,CASSGGNNQPQHF
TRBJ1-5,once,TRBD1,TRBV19,TGTGCCAGTAGTCCACAGGGGTTGGATCAGCCCCAGCATTTT,CASSPQGLDQPQHF
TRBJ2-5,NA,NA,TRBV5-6,TGTGCCAGCAGCTTGAGAATCGGAGAGACCCAGTACTTC,CASSLRIGETQYF
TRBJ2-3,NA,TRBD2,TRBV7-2,TGTGCCAGCAGCTACCGAGCGGGGAAGATCACAGATACGCAGTATTTT,CASSYRAGKITDTQYF
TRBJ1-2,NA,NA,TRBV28,TGTGCCACCTTTACAGGGCCAACGGGCTACACCTTC,CATFTGPTGYTF
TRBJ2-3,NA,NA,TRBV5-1,TGCGCCAGCAGCCCTTGGCTAGCAGGCACAGATACGCAGTATTTT,CASSPWLAGTDTQYF
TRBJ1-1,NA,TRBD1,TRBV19,TGTGCCACACAGGGGGATACCCCTGAAGCTTTCTTT,CATQGDTPEAFF
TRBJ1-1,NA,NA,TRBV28,TGTGCCAGCAGTTTATTGGTCGGTGAAGCTTTCTTT,CASSLLVGEAFF
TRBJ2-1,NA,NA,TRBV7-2,TGTGCCAGCAGCTTTCAGTTTGATACCTCCTACAATGAGCAGTTCTTC,CASSFQFDTSYNEQFF